Below are 30 T cell receptor beta chains sequenced from a single sample in a study of a mutant IDH1 vaccine in newly diagnosed glioma. Only in-frame clones appear in the TCRdb table, and some are missing; sequencing was by immunoSEQ multiplex PCR. Of 30,000 to 35,000 clones listed, more than 55% are singletons. Time point denoted: week 5, during vaccination. The study gave 300 ug of mutant IDH1 20-mer peptide per vaccine dose, with topical imiquimod. Their antigens are not known. The sample consisted of PBMCs, taken from a glioma patient whose treatment included an IDH1 peptide vaccine. Receptors were obtained from a woman between 18 and 29 years old with glioma.

V usage is TRBV19 and J usage is TRBJ2-2, with 9 bases that match TRBD2. V shed 2 bases, J shed 0 bases, and the junction held 1 base outside the gene matches. This CDR3 has 16 residues. The germline V gene encodes CDR1 LNHDA and CDR2 SQIVND (reference sequence). The CDR3 spells CASSILAGTNTGELFF. For the CDR3, the DNA is TGTGCCAGTAGTATACTAGCGGGAACGAACACCGGGGAGCTGTTTTTT.

In its sample, this clone was seen once. The chain links TRBV27 to TRBJ2-7; 7 positions agree with TRBD1. The V segment lost 4 bases and the J segment 12 bases; nucleotides outside the gene matches: 12. CDR1 MNHEY and CDR2 SMNVEV come from the germline V gene (reference sequence). There are 13 residues in the CDR3. The CDR3 bases are TGTGCCAGCAGTTCGGACAGGTGGGGGCCTCCGTACTTC. Its protein product is CASSSDRWGPPYF.

The chain employs TRBV5-8 and TRBJ1-4, with D possibly matching TRBD1 (6 bases). The CDR3 runs to 16 residues. The germline V gene encodes CDR1 SGHTS and CDR2 YDEGEE. V was shortened by 3 bases and J by 0 bases, with 12 bases between the two germline ends. CDR3: CASSSGQISTNEKLFF. Written as DNA, the CDR3 is TGTGCCAGCAGCTCTGGACAGATTTCAACTAATGAAAAACTGTTTTTT.

CDR3: CASSLAGGSPSGNTIYF. The CDR3 coding sequence is TGTGCCAGCAGCTTAGCTGGGGGTAGTCCCTCTGGAAACACCATATATTTT. The J gene is TRBJ1-3, the V gene TRBV13; D might be TRBD1 (5 bases). CDR3 length: 17 amino acids. Trimming removed 1 base at V and 0 bases at J, with 13 bases between. Germline V gene sequence: CDR1 PRHDT, CDR2 FYEKMQ (reference sequence).

The V and J genes are TRBV5-4 and TRBJ2-5; 16 nucleotides line up with TRBD2. The V and J ends lost 4 bases and 5 bases, in that order; junction bases with no gene match: 8. Germline CDR1 SGHNT, CDR2 YYREEE (reference sequence). The CDR3 totals 17 residues. In DNA form, the CDR3 reads TGTGCCAGCAGCCCCGGGACTAGCGGGAGGGCCAGTGAGACCCAGTACTTC. Translation: CASSPGTSGRASETQYF.

This chain uses TRBV4-3 with TRBJ2-4; D could derive from TRBD1 or TRBD2 (5 bases each). V was cut by 4 bases and J by 4 bases, with 26 bases left in between. Germline assignment: CDR1 LGHNA and CDR2 YSLEER. The CDR3 contains 19 residues. The CDR3 coding sequence is TGCGCCAGCAGCCCCGACCTTAGTATGGCAGAGGGGTCTAAAAACATTCAGTACTTC. Translated, it gives CASSPDLSMAEGSKNIQYF.

This clone has just a few counts. The CDR3 nucleotides read TGTGCCAGCAGCCCTCAAGCCAAAAACATTCAGTACTTC. Residues: CASSPQAKNIQYF. This sequence joins TRBV9 and TRBJ2-4; D is ambiguous. This CDR3 is built from 13 residues. V was cut by 4 bases and J by 0 bases, with 5 bases left in between. Germline CDR1 SGDLS, CDR2 YYNGEE.

This CDR3 reads CASSPGLMVGIPSTDTQYF. The CDR3 region has the DNA TGTGCCAGCTCCCCGGGACTCATGGTCGGGATCCCTAGCACAGATACGCAGTATTTT. The chain has TRBV18 and TRBJ2-3; possible D gene TRBD2, 6 bases. Trimming took 6 bases from V and 0 from J, leaving 25 bases between them. The CDR3 loop spans 19 amino acids. Germline assignment: CDR1 KGHSH and CDR2 LQKENI.

This sequence joins TRBV6-6 and TRBJ1-2; 7 bases agree with TRBD1. This CDR3 is built from 16 residues. With V trimmed by 7 bases and J by 4 bases, 15 bases remained unmatched. The germline gives CDR1 MNHNY, CDR2 SVGAGI (reference sequence). CDR3 in amino acids: CASTLIKGQSSYGYTF. The CDR3 region has the DNA TGTGCCAGCACCCTAATCAAGGGACAGAGTTCCTATGGCTACACCTTC.

This clone was recorded a few times. The V call is TRBV27, the J call TRBJ1-5; D is ambiguous. Per the germline V gene, CDR1 is MNHEY and CDR2 is SMNVEV (reference sequence). Trimming took off 3 bases at V and 0 bases at J, with 6 bases between the two ends. The CDR3 covers 14 residues. CDR3 bases: TGTGCCAGCAGTTTCGGGGTTAGCAATCAGCCCCAGCATTTT. It specifies CASSFGVSNQPQHF.

V is TRBV29-1 and J is TRBJ2-5, with 7 bases aligning to TRBD1. Germline trimming cut 7 bases from V and 5 bases from J; bases unmatched to any gene: 10. Germline CDR1 SQVTM, CDR2 ANQGSEA. CDR3 length equals 13 residues. CDR3 amino acids: CSARDRVSETQYF. DNA of the CDR3: TGCAGCGCTAGAGACAGGGTCAGCGAGACCCAGTACTTC.

The J gene is TRBJ1-2, the V gene TRBV28, with 7 bases lining up with TRBD1. The CDR3 extends over 14 amino acids. Germline loops: CDR1 MDHEN, CDR2 SYDVKM. Trimming at V came to 4 bases and at J to 6 bases, leaving 8 bases not matched to a gene. CDR3 DNA sequence: TGTGCCAGCAGTTGGGGGACAGAAGTTAATGGCTACACCTTC. Translated, it gives CASSWGTEVNGYTF.

V usage is TRBV5-1 and J usage is TRBJ1-4, with D perhaps matching TRBD1 (6 bases). This CDR3 has 15 residues. The germline V gene has CDR1 SGHRS and CDR2 YFSETQ. The germline V and J ends were trimmed by 7 bases and 3 bases, with 16 bases remaining between them. The CDR3 nucleotides are TGCGCCAGCTCCTTGGCGGGGGCGTCTAATGAAAAACTGTTTTTT. This translates into CASSLAGASNEKLFF.

The chain recombines TRBV28 with TRBJ2-6, with a tentative D call TRBD1 (5 bases). Between the trimmed V and J ends, which lost 5 bases and 0 bases, there was a span of 14 bases. Germline V lookup: CDR1 MDHEN, CDR2 SYDVKM. The CDR3 contains 17 residues. This chain's CDR3 is CASSTRQLSSGANVLTF. CDR3 bases: TGTGCCAGCAGTACCAGACAGTTGAGCTCTGGGGCCAACGTCCTGACTTTC.

A few counts support this clone. This chain joins TRBV29-1 and TRBJ2-1; 9 bases align to TRBD1. This CDR3 comprises 15 residues. V was pared by 0 bases and J by 10 bases, with 10 bases of the junction left unmatched. Germline CDR1 and CDR2: SQVTM and ANQGSEA. This CDR3 is CSVEDRGQGPLEQFF. CDR3 in DNA: TGCAGCGTTGAAGATCGTGGACAGGGGCCCCTCGAGCAGTTCTTC.

This clone was detected a few times. The CDR3 is CASSKFGQKNEKLFF. In nucleotides, the CDR3 is TGTGCCAGCAGCAAATTCGGCCAGAAGAATGAAAAACTGTTTTTT. The V and J genes are TRBV21-1 and TRBJ1-4. TRBV21-1 is annotated as a pseudogene. There are 15 residues in the CDR3.

The rearrangement uses TRBV9 and TRBJ2-7, with 10 nucleotides matching TRBD2. Germline V gives CDR1 SGDLS, CDR2 YYNGEE. The CDR3 totals 14 residues. V lost 4 bases and J lost 2; bases outside the gene matches: 3. In DNA form, the CDR3 reads TGTGCCAGCAGCACAGCGGGAGGGGCCTACGAGCAGTACTTC. It is translated as CASSTAGGAYEQYF.

The rearrangement uses TRBV1 and TRBJ1-5; TRBD1 reflects the table's D call only, with no check against the DNA. TRBV1 is a known pseudogene. This CDR3 has 14 residues. The CDR3 region is CTKRTDRVNQPQHF. DNA of the CDR3: TGCACCAAAAGAACGGACAGAGTCAATCAGCCCCAGCATTTT.

This chain links TRBV19 with TRBJ2-4; D unresolved. Trimming left V 2 bases short and J 1 base short, with 9 bases between. The CDR3 is 15 residues long. CDR1 is LNHDA and CDR2 is SQIVND in the germline V gene (reference sequence). The CDR3 spells CASSIPGTAKNIQYF. The CDR3 DNA sequence: TGTGCCAGTAGTATACCGGGCACGGCCAAAAACATTCAGTACTTC.

This chain uses TRBV7-2 with TRBJ2-7; D not certain. The length of the CDR3 is 13 residues. V was clipped by 8 bases and J by 2 bases, with 13 bases between them. Germline V gives CDR1 SGHTA, CDR2 FQGNSA. The CDR3 reads CASCTGSTYEQYF. The DNA of the CDR3 is TGTGCCAGCTGCACGGGCTCCACCTACGAGCAGTACTTC.

This clone was seen a few times. The chain carries TRBV28 and TRBJ2-7, with TRBD1 matching over 10 bases. Germline loops: CDR1 MDHEN, CDR2 SYDVKM. V was pared by 5 bases and J by 2 bases, with 6 bases of the junction left unmatched. The CDR3 is 15 amino acids. The CDR3 sequence: CASSRDRGKTYEQYF. In nucleotides, the CDR3 is TGTGCCAGCAGTCGGGACAGGGGAAAAACCTACGAGCAGTACTTC.

The chain uses TRBV11-2 and TRBJ2-4, with D tentatively TRBD1 or TRBD2 (6 bases each). Trimming took 2 bases from V and 1 from J, leaving 18 bases between them. From germline, CDR1 is SGHAT and CDR2 FQNNGV. CDR3 length: 18 amino acids. The CDR3 region has the DNA TGTGCCAGCAGCTTATCCCCTTGGATAGGGGGGGCCAAAAACATTCAGTACTTC. Its translation: CASSLSPWIGGAKNIQYF.

The genes are TRBV27 and TRBJ2-4; no clear D gene. Germline loops: CDR1 MNHEY, CDR2 SMNVEV (reference sequence). The CDR3 extends over 15 amino acids. V shed 0 bases and J shed 0 bases, with 6 bases lying between them. CDR3 DNA sequence: TGTGCCAGCAGTTTATCCTATCTAGCCAAAAACATTCAGTACTTC. Translated: CASSLSYLAKNIQYF.

This clone was seen a few times. The chain recombines TRBV5-5 with TRBJ1-1, with no clear D. The CDR3 extends over 14 amino acids. V lost 0 bases and J 10 bases, leaving 16 bases between the germline ends. The germline gives CDR1 SGHKS, CDR2 YYEKEE (reference sequence). The CDR3 DNA is TGTGCCAGCAGCTTGGAGCCTGGGGAGGCGGGAGCTTTCTTT. The encoded protein is CASSLEPGEAGAFF.

The CDR3 bases are TGTGCCAGCAGCTTAAAGCGGGAGGGCTTGAATACGCAGTATTTT. Its protein product is CASSLKREGLNTQYF. The rearrangement links TRBV7-2 to TRBJ2-3; 10 bases are a match to TRBD2. Germline CDR1 reads SGHTA; CDR2 reads FQGNSA. The CDR3 runs to 15 residues. Losses at the gene ends were 2 bases for V and 7 bases for J; bases not matched to a gene: 6.

The chain uses TRBV28 and TRBJ1-3, with TRBD1 matching over 8 bases. The length of the CDR3 is 18 residues. Trimming at V came to 6 bases and at J to 3 bases, leaving 16 bases not matched to a gene. CDR1 is MDHEN and CDR2 is SYDVKM in the germline V gene. The CDR3 loop is CASRLPLGQGKNGNTIYF. The DNA for the CDR3 is TGTGCCAGCAGGCTCCCCCTCGGACAGGGAAAAAATGGAAACACCATATATTTT.

This rearrangement joins TRBV7-3 to TRBJ2-1, with a weak D call TRBD1 (5 bases). CDR1 is SGHTA, CDR2 FQGTGA, per germline. There are 15 residues in the CDR3. The germline V and J ends were trimmed by 0 bases and 10 bases, with 16 bases remaining between them. The CDR3 bases are TGTGCCAGCAGCTTAACCTTGGGGCCTCGCAGGGAGCAGTTCTTC. It encodes CASSLTLGPRREQFF.

The chain has TRBV7-8 and TRBJ2-7; 10 bases line up with TRBD2. J lost 6 bases, V lost 5 bases, and 7 bases had no gene match. This CDR3 is 14 amino acids long. Germline assignment: CDR1 SGHVS and CDR2 FQNEAQ. The CDR3 region is CASSISGRAAEQYF. CDR3 coding DNA: TGTGCCAGCAGCATCAGCGGGAGGGCCGCCGAGCAGTACTTC.

This sequence joins TRBV29-1 and TRBJ2-1; maybe TRBD2 (5 bases). Per germline, CDR1 SQVTM and CDR2 ANQGSEA. The CDR3 is made up of 14 amino acids. Trimming stripped 6 bases from V and 2 bases from J, with 14 bases between. In DNA form, the CDR3 reads TGCAGCGTGGAGGACTCTAAGGCCTACAATGAGCAGTTCTTC. This sequence encodes CSVEDSKAYNEQFF.

Only a few counts were recorded for this clone. The chain links TRBV25-1 to TRBJ2-7, with 8 positions matching TRBD2. The CDR3 sequence is 15 residues long. Germline V gives CDR1 MGHDK, CDR2 SYGVNS. With V trimmed by 2 bases and J by 3 bases, 6 bases remained unmatched. The CDR3 region is CASSEELAVLYEQYF. The CDR3 nucleotides read TGTGCCAGCAGTGAAGAACTAGCGGTCCTCTACGAGCAGTACTTC.